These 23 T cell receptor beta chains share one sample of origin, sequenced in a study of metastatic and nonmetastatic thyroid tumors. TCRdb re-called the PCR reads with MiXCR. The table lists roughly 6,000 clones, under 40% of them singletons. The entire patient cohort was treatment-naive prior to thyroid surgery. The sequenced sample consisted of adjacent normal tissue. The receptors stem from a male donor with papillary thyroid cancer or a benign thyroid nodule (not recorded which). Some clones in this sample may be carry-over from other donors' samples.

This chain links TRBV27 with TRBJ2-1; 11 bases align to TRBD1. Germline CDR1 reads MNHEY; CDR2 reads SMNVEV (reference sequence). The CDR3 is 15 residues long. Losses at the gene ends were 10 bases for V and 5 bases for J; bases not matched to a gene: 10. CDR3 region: CATRPGTGGNNEQFF. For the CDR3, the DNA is TGTGCCACCAGACCCGGGACAGGGGGTAACAATGAGCAGTTCTTC.

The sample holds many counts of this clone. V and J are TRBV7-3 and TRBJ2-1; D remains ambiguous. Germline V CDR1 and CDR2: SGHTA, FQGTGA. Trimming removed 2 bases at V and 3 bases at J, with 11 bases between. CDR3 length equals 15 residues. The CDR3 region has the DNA TGTGCCAGCAGCTTAGTGGGGAAAAACTACAATGAGCAGTTCTTC. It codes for CASSLVGKNYNEQFF. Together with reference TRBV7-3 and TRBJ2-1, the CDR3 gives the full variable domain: GAGVSQTPSNKVTEKGKYVELRCDPISGHTALYWYRQSLGQGPEFLIYFQGTGAADDSGLPNDRFFAVRPEGSVSTLKIQRTERGDSAVYLCASSLVGKNYNEQFFGPGTRLTVL.

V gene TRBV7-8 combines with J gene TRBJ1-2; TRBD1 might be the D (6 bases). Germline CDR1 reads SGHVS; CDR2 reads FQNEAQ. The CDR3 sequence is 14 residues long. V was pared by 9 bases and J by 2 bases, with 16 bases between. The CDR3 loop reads CASALGHKNYGYTF. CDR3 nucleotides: TGTGCCAGTGCACTGGGACACAAGAACTATGGCTACACCTTC.

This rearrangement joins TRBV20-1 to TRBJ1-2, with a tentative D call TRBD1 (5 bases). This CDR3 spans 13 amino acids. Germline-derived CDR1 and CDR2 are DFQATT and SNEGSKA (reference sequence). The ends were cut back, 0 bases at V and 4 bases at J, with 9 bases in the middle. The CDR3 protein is CSARDPGPYGYTF. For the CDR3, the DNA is TGCAGTGCTAGAGATCCGGGGCCCTATGGCTACACCTTC.

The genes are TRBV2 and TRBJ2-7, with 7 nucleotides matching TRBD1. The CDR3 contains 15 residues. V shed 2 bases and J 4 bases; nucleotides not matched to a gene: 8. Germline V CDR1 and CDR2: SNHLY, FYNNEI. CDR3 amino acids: CASSEIRQGEYEQYF. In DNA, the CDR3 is TGTGCCAGCAGTGAAATTCGCCAGGGGGAGTACGAGCAGTACTTC.

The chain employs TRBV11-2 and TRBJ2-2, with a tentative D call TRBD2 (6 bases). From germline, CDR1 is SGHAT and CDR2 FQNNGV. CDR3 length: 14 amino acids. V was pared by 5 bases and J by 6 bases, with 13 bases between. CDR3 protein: CASSPLPGAGELFF. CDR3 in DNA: TGTGCCAGCAGCCCCCTTCCGGGGGCCGGGGAGCTGTTTTTT.

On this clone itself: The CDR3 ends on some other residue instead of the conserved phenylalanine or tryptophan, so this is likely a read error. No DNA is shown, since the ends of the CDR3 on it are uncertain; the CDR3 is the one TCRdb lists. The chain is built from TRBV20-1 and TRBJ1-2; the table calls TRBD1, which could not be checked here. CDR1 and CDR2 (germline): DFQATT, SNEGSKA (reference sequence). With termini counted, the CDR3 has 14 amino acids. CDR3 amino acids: CSAGAEGRNYGLWL.

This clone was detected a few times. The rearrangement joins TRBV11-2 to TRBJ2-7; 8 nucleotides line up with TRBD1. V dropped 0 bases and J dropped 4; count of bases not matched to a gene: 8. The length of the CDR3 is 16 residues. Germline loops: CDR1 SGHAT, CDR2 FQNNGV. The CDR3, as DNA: TGTGCCAGCAGCTTAGATTCCGGGACAGGTTTTTACGAGCAGTACTTC. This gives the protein CASSLDSGTGFYEQYF.

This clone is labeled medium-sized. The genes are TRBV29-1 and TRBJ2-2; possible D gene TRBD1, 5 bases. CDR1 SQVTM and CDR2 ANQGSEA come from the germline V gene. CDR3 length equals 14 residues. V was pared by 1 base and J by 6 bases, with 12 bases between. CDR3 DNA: TGCAGCGTTGAAGGCCAGGGTAGGGCCGGGGAGCTGTTTTTT. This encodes CSVEGQGRAGELFF.

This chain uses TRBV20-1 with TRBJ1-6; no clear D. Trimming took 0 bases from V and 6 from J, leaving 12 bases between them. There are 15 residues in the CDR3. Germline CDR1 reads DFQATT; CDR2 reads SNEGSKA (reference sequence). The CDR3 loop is CSARDLGYGNSPLHF. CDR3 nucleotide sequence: TGCAGTGCTAGAGATTTGGGGTATGGTAATTCACCCCTCCACTTT.

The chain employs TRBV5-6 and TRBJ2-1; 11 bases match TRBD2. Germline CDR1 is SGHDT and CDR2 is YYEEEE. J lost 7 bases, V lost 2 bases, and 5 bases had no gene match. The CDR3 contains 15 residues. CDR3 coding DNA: TGTGCCAGCAGCTTAACTAGCGGGAGTGGGAATGAGCAGTTCTTC. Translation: CASSLTSGSGNEQFF.

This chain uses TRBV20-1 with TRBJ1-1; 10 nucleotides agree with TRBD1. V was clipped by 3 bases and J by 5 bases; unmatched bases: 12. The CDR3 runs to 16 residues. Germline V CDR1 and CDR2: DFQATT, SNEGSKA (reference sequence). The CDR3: CSASVTGGRAGTEAFF. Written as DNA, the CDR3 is TGCAGTGCTAGTGTGACAGGGGGCCGTGCGGGGACTGAAGCTTTCTTT.

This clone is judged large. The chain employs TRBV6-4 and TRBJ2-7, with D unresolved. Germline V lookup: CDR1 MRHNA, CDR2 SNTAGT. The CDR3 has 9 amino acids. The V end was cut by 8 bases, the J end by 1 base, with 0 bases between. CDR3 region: CASSYEQYF. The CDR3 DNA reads TGTGCCAGCTCCTACGAGCAGTACTTC.

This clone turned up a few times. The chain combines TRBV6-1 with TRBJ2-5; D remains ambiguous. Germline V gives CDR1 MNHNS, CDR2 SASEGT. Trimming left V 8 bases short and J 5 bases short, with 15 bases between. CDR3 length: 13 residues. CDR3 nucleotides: TGTGCCAGCTCTAAGACGGATATTGAGACCCAGTACTTC. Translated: CASSKTDIETQYF.

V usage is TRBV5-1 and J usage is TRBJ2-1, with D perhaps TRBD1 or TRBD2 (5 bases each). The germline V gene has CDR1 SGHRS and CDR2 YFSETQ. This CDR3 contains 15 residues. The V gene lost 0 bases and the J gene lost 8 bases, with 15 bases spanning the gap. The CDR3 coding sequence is TGCGCCAGCAGCTTGGGCCTTGGGGGTGGAGATGAGCAGTTCTTC. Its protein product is CASSLGLGGGDEQFF.

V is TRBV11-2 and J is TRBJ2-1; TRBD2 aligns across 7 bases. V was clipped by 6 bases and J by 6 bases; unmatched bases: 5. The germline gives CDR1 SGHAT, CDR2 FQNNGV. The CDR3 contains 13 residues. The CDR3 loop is CASSRTSVNEQFF. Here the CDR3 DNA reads TGTGCCAGCAGTCGTACTAGCGTCAATGAGCAGTTCTTC. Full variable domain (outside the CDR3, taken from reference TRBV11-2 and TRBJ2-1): EAGVAQSPRYKIIEKRQSVAFWCNPISGHATLYWYQQILGQGPKLLIQFQNNGVVDDSQLPKDRFSAERLKGVDSTLKIQPAKLEDSAVYLCASSRTSVNEQFFGPGTRLTVL.

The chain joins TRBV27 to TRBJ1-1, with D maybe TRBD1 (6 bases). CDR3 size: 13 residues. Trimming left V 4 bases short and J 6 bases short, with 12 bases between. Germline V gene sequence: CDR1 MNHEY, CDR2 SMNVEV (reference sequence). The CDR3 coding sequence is TGTGCCAGCAGTTCGGCAGGGACATCTGAAGCTTTCTTT. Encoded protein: CASSSAGTSEAFF.

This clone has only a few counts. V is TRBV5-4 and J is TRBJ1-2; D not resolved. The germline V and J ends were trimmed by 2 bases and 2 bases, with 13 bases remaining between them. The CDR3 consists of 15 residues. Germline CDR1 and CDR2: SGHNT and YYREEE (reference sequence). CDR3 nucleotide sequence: TGTGCCAGCAGCTTACGGGCCAGAACCAACTATGGCTACACCTTC. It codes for CASSLRARTNYGYTF.

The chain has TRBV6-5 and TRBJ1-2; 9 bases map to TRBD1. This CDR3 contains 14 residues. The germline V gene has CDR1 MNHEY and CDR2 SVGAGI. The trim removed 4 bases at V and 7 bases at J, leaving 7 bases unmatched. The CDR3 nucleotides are TGTGCCAGCAGTTCCGACAGGGGGTCTGGTGGCTACACCTTC. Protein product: CASSSDRGSGGYTF.

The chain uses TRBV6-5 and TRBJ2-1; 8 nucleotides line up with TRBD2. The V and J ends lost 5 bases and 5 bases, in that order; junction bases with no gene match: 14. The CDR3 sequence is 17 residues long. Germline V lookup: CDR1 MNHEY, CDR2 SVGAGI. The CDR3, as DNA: TGTGCCAGCAGTCACCTCACGGGGGGGGTTGTCAACAATGAGCAGTTCTTC. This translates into CASSHLTGGVVNNEQFF.

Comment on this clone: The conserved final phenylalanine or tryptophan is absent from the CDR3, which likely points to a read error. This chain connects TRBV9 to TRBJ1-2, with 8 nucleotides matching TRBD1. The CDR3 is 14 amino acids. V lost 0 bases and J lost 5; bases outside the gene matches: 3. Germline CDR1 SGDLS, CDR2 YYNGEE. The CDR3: CASSVDRGDYGYTL. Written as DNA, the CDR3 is TGTGCCAGCAGCGTAGACAGGGGGGATTATGGCTACACCTTA.

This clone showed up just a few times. As DNA, the CDR3 is TGTGCCAGCAGTTTAGGGGGACAGGGGATAAGCGGCTACACCTTC. Its translation is CASSLGGQGISGYTF. V and J are TRBV28 and TRBJ1-2; 10 bases match TRBD1. Germline V gene lookup returns CDR1 MDHEN and CDR2 SYDVKM. Trimming at V came to 2 bases and at J to 8 bases, leaving 8 bases not matched to a gene. This CDR3 region has 15 residues.

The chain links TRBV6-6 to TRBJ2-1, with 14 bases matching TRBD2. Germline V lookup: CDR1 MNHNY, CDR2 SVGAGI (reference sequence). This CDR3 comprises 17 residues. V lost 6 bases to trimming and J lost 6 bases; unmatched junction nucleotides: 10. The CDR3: CASRRLAGGVVSNEQFF. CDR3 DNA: TGTGCCAGCAGACGACTAGCGGGGGGGGTTGTCAGCAATGAGCAGTTCTTC.